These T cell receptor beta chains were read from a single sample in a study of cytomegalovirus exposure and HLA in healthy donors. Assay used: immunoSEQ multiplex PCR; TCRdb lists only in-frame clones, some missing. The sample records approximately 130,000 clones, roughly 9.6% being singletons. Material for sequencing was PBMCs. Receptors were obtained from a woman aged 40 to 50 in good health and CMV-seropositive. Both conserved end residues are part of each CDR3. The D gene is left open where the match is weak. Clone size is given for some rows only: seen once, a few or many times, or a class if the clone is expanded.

DNA: TGTGCCAGTAGGGTCCTGGGCGGGGACACCGGGGAGCTGTTTTTT
CDR3: CASRVLGGDTGELFF
V: TRBV19
size: few
D: NA
J: TRBJ2-2

DNA: TGCGCCAGCAGTTTCCGGGGACGGCCAGGGGTAACCTTC
CDR3: CASSFRGRPGVTF
V: TRBV23-1
size: few
D: NA
J: TRBJ1-2

DNA: TGTGCCTGGAGTGAGCAGAGGACAGGGTCCAATCAGCCCCAGCATTTT
CDR3: CAWSEQRTGSNQPQHF
V: TRBV30
size: NA
D: TRBD1
J: TRBJ1-5

DNA: TGCGCCAGCAGCCAAGGGGGCAACGCTAATGAAAAACTGTTTTTT
CDR3: CASSQGGNANEKLFF
V: TRBV4-1
size: NA
D: NA
J: TRBJ1-4

DNA: TGTGCCAGCAGACCTCCGGGACAGGGAGACTACACTGAAGCTTTCTTT
CDR3: CASRPPGQGDYTEAFF
V: TRBV7-9
size: few
D: TRBD1
J: TRBJ1-1

DNA: TGTGCCAGCAGTTACTTCGGGACACCGGGAAATTCACCCCTCCACTTT
CDR3: CASSYFGTPGNSPLHF
V: TRBV6-5
size: few
D: NA
J: TRBJ1-6

DNA: TGTGCCAGCAGTGACGGGGACAGGGGCCCCCAAGAGACCCAGTACTTC
CDR3: CASSDGDRGPQETQYF
V: TRBV6-4
size: NA
D: TRBD1
J: TRBJ2-5

DNA: TGCGCCAGCAGCTTGGGAGTAGATCCGCCTATTAACTATGGCTACACCTTC
CDR3: CASSLGVDPPINYGYTF
V: TRBV5-1
size: NA
D: NA
J: TRBJ1-2

DNA: TGTGCCAGCAGTGAATACGGGAGCGCGGGTAGGGGCGAGCAGTACTTC
CDR3: CASSEYGSAGRGEQYF
V: TRBV6-1
size: NA
D: NA
J: TRBJ2-7

DNA: TGTGCCAGCAGTGAAGCGAAGGGGACAGTTATCTCACCCCTCCACTTT
CDR3: CASSEAKGTVISPLHF
V: TRBV2
size: few
D: TRBD1
J: TRBJ1-6

DNA: TGTGCCAGCAGCTTAGCTTCCTCAGAGGCGGACGAGCAGTACTTC
CDR3: CASSLASSEADEQYF
V: TRBV7-9
size: few
D: NA
J: TRBJ2-7

DNA: TGTGCCAGCACCACTTCTCTACGGAACACTGAAGCTTTCTTT
CDR3: CASTTSLRNTEAFF
V: TRBV5-4
size: NA
D: NA
J: TRBJ1-1

DNA: TGTGCCAGCAGCTTAGGCGGAGGCATCTCATACGAGCAGTACTTC
CDR3: CASSLGGGISYEQYF
V: TRBV7-8
size: NA
D: NA
J: TRBJ2-7

DNA: TGTGCCAGCAGCCTCTCTGGGGACAGACTTTGCAATGAGCAGTTCTTC
CDR3: CASSLSGDRLCNEQFF
V: TRBV7-9
size: NA
D: TRBD1
J: TRBJ2-1

DNA: TGTGCCAGCAGCTTAGAGAGACAGGGCCTCCGGAATCCCAATCAGCCCCAGCATTTT
CDR3: CASSLERQGLRNPNQPQHF
V: TRBV7-9
size: NA
D: TRBD1
J: TRBJ1-5

DNA: TGTGCCAGCTCACCTCGCAGGGGCTACGAGCAGTACTTC
CDR3: CASSPRRGYEQYF
V: TRBV18
size: NA
D: NA
J: TRBJ2-7

DNA: TGCGCCAGCAGCTTGGGGACAGGGGGCGACGAGCAGTTCTTC
CDR3: CASSLGTGGDEQFF
V: TRBV5-1
size: few
D: TRBD1
J: TRBJ2-1

DNA: TGTGCCAGCAGCCCCCGGACTAGCACAGATACGCAGTATTTT
CDR3: CASSPRTSTDTQYF
V: TRBV9
size: NA
D: NA
J: TRBJ2-3

DNA: TGTGCCAGCTCACCGGAATGGACAGGGGGAAACACCATATATTTT
CDR3: CASSPEWTGGNTIYF
V: TRBV18
size: few
D: TRBD1
J: TRBJ1-3

DNA: TGTGCCAGCACCCTCGCGGACAGTTACGAGCAGTACTTC
CDR3: CASTLADSYEQYF
V: TRBV7-9
size: few
D: NA
J: TRBJ2-7

DNA: TGTGCCAGCAGTGCCGGACTAGCGGTTAGCACAGATACGCAGTATTTT
CDR3: CASSAGLAVSTDTQYF
V: TRBV2
size: NA
D: TRBD2
J: TRBJ2-3

DNA: TGTGCCAGCGGCCGAAGACAGGGCGGAAACACCATATATTTT
CDR3: CASGRRQGGNTIYF
V: TRBV7-9
size: once
D: TRBD1
J: TRBJ1-3

DNA: TGTGCCAGCAGTACCGGGACAGGGACGTTCGGGTACGAGCAGTACTTC
CDR3: CASSTGTGTFGYEQYF
V: TRBV6-6
size: NA
D: TRBD1
J: TRBJ2-7

DNA: TGTGCCAGTAGGCTAAACAGAGAGGATACGCAGTATTTT
CDR3: CASRLNREDTQYF
V: TRBV19
size: few
D: NA
J: TRBJ2-3

DNA: TGTGCCAGCAGCTTAGGACTCTCGGCAGCCTTTAACTATGGCTACACCTTC
CDR3: CASSLGLSAAFNYGYTF
V: TRBV7-9
size: NA
D: NA
J: TRBJ1-2